A single sample gave rise to the 18 T cell receptor beta chains below, sequenced in a study of vaccination and CD4 T cells after COVID-19. Their antigens are not known. The treatment was: roughly 10-day PBMC culture with coronavirus spike peptide pools or control peptides (ViraFEST assay). With the Oncomine TCR Beta short-read assay, DNA from cultured CD4+ T cells was sequenced. TCRdb used MiXCR to reprocess the PCR reads, holding one entry per CDR3 protein. The sample includes about 13,000 distinct CDR3 sequences, approximately 79% of them seen just once. Sequencing used CD4+ T cells from blood, cultured in vitro. These receptor sequences come from a human donor who had recovered from COVID-19.

V usage is TRBV20-1 and J usage is TRBJ2-3; 7 bases are shared with TRBD2. J gave up 3 bases and V 4 bases, and 13 bases lay outside the gene matches. Germline V gives CDR1 DFQATT, CDR2 SNEGSKA (reference sequence). CDR3 length: 16 residues. The CDR3 region is CSANRRGGGMTDTQYF. CDR3 DNA sequence: TGCAGTGCTAATCGACGTGGCGGGGGTATGACAGATACGCAGTATTTT.

This chain joins TRBV4-1 and TRBJ2-7; maybe TRBD1 (6 bases). The germline V and J ends were trimmed by 5 bases and 10 bases, with 12 bases remaining between them. Germline V CDR1 and CDR2: MGHRA, YSYEKL. The CDR3 has 11 amino acids. The CDR3 loop reads CASSSRDIQYF. CDR3 sequence (DNA): TGCGCCAGCAGCTCCCGGGACATCCAGTACTTC.

This chain connects TRBV20-1 to TRBJ2-1, with TRBD2 matching over 12 bases. Germline assignment: CDR1 DFQATT and CDR2 SNEGSKA (reference sequence). The CDR3 spans 12 residues. Trimming took 6 bases from V and 12 from J; bases not matched to a gene: 6. Here the CDR3 reads CSAATSGRRQFF. The CDR3 DNA sequence: TGCAGTGCCGCTACTAGCGGGAGGAGGCAGTTCTTC.

This clonotype was found a few times. V and J are TRBV12-3 or TRBV12-4 and TRBJ2-4; the D gene could be TRBD1 or TRBD2 (5 bases each). CDR3 length: 14 residues. Deletions cut 6 bases from V and 8 bases from J, with 17 bases between. CDR3 sequence reads: CASSRDGTRDIQYF. CDR3 coding DNA: TGTGCCAGCAGCCGGGACGGAACAAGGGACATTCAGTACTTC.

DNA of the CDR3: TGTGCCAGCAGCTTCTCGACAGGCTCGGGCAATCAGCCCCAGCATTTT. It specifies CASSFSTGSGNQPQHF. The V call is TRBV7-2, the J call TRBJ1-5; D perhaps matches TRBD1 (6 bases). The CDR3 sequence is 16 residues long. The germline V gene has CDR1 SGHTA and CDR2 FQGNSA. Between the trimmed V and J ends, which lost 3 bases and 2 bases, there was a span of 14 bases.

The chain uses TRBV7-9 and TRBJ1-5, with TRBD1 as a possible D gene (5 bases). The V end was cut by 5 bases, the J end by 3 bases, with 11 bases between. CDR3 length: 14 amino acids. Germline-derived CDR1 and CDR2 are SEHNR and FQNEAQ (reference sequence). Written as DNA, the CDR3 is TGTGCCAGCAGCCATAGGGGATCCAATCAGCCCCAGCATTTT. Translating it yields CASSHRGSNQPQHF. The whole variable domain, remainder taken from reference TRBV7-9 and TRBJ1-5, is DTGVSQNPRHKITKRGQNVTFRCDPISEHNRLYWYRQTLGQGPEFLTYFQNEAQLEKSRLLSDRFSAERPKGSFSTLEIQRTEQGDSAMYLCASSHRGSNQPQHFGDGTRLSIL.

This clonotype was picked up a small number of times. The chain carries TRBV7-9 and TRBJ1-2; D is possibly TRBD1 (5 bases). V lost 3 bases, J lost 3 bases, and 8 bases lay in between. The germline CDR1 and CDR2 sequences are SEHNR and FQNEAQ (reference sequence). The CDR3 covers 13 residues. This CDR3 is CASSLGRDYGYTF. The CDR3 nucleotides are TGTGCCAGCAGCTTGGGCAGGGACTATGGCTACACCTTC. Complete variable domain (other parts from reference TRBV7-9 and TRBJ1-2): DTGVSQNPRHKITKRGQNVTFRCDPISEHNRLYWYRQTLGQGPEFLTYFQNEAQLEKSRLLSDRFSAERPKGSFSTLEIQRTEQGDSAMYLCASSLGRDYGYTFGSGTRLTVV.

The V gene is TRBV30, the J gene TRBJ1-2; weak D call: TRBD1 (5 bases). Germline CDR1 GTSNPN, CDR2 SVGIG (reference sequence). V gave up 3 bases and J gave up 8 bases, with 13 bases separating them. This CDR3 has 12 amino acids. DNA for the CDR3: TGTGCCTGGAGAGTACCCGGGGCAGGCTACACCTTC. Protein: CAWRVPGAGYTF.

In its sample, this clonotype was seen a few times. This chain uses TRBV28 with TRBJ1-3, with a tentative D call TRBD1 (5 bases). Germline values: CDR1 MDHEN, CDR2 SYDVKM. V gave up 5 bases and J gave up 0 bases, with 20 bases separating them. The length of the CDR3 is 18 residues. The CDR3 spells CASSIYPSGGISGNTIYF. Here the CDR3 DNA reads TGTGCCAGCAGTATATACCCCTCCGGGGGGATCTCTGGAAACACCATATATTTT.

This rearrangement joins TRBV6-2 or TRBV6-3 to TRBJ2-2; D possibly corresponds to TRBD1 (5 bases). The V end was cut by 6 bases, the J end by 7 bases, with 18 bases between. Germline CDR1 is MNHEY and CDR2 is SVGEGT. This CDR3 is 15 amino acids long. For the CDR3, the DNA is TGTGCCAGCAGCTACCTCTTGGGGCGTCACGGGGAGCTGTTTTTT. Amino acid sequence: CASSYLLGRHGELFF.

J is TRBJ1-5 and V is TRBV6-1, with 8 bases fitting TRBD1. There are 14 residues in the CDR3. Germline CDR1 reads MNHNS; CDR2 reads SASEGT. V lost 3 bases, J lost 6 bases, and 4 bases stayed unmatched. This CDR3 is CASSEAGGGQPQHF. The CDR3 nucleotides read TGTGCCAGCAGTGAGGCAGGGGGCGGTCAGCCCCAGCATTTT.

The gene calls are TRBV20-1 and TRBJ2-5; D remains ambiguous. The V end was cut by 0 bases, the J end by 2 bases, with 10 bases between. The CDR3 length is 14 residues. CDR1 is DFQATT and CDR2 is SNEGSKA in the germline V gene (reference sequence). CDR3 DNA sequence: TGCAGTGCTAGAGATCTAAAAGAACAAGAGACCCAGTACTTC. Translated: CSARDLKEQETQYF.

Only one count was recorded for this clonotype. CDR3 DNA sequence: TGCAGTGCTAGGGGTTTAGCGGGAGGAGGCACAGATACGCAGTATTTT. Protein sequence: CSARGLAGGGTDTQYF. The gene calls are TRBV20-1 and TRBJ2-3; TRBD2 agrees at 10 bases. V dropped 3 bases and J dropped 1; count of bases not matched to a gene: 7. This CDR3 contains 16 residues. The germline V gene encodes CDR1 DFQATT and CDR2 SNEGSKA (reference sequence).

The chain couples TRBV6-5 to TRBJ1-5; no clear D gene. V was clipped by 4 bases and J by 5 bases, with 15 bases between them. Germline assignment: CDR1 MNHEY and CDR2 SVGAGI. This CDR3 region has 15 residues. The CDR3 spells CASSSQTAGDQPQHF. The CDR3 DNA reads TGTGCCAGCAGTTCCCAGACGGCGGGTGATCAGCCCCAGCATTTT.

This clonotype was observed a single time. The chain has TRBV21-1 and TRBJ2-7. TRBV21-1 corresponds to a pseudogene. The CDR3 extends over 15 amino acids. The CDR3 region has the DNA TGTGCCAGCAGCAAAGGTCGAGAGCCACCCTACGAGCAGTACTTC. As protein: CASSKGREPPYEQYF.

This rearrangement joins TRBV11-1 to TRBJ2-3; D uncertain. This CDR3 spans 17 amino acids. The ends were cut back, 1 base at V and 0 bases at J, with 14 bases in the middle. The germline V gene encodes CDR1 SGHAT and CDR2 FQDESV (reference sequence). This chain's CDR3 is CASSLVFGRSSTDTQYF. Written as DNA, the CDR3 is TGTGCCAGCAGCTTAGTTTTCGGCAGGTCGAGCACAGATACGCAGTATTTT.

V and J are TRBV20-1 and TRBJ1-5; unclear D gene. CDR1 is DFQATT, CDR2 SNEGSKA, per germline (reference sequence). Trimming cost V 1 base and J 2 bases, with 9 bases left between them. The CDR3 is made up of 14 amino acids. CDR3 sequence: CSARVGQGNQPQHF. CDR3 DNA: TGCAGTGCTAGAGTCGGGCAGGGCAATCAGCCCCAGCATTTT.

The chain joins TRBV20-1 to TRBJ1-1; D unclear. V was clipped by 2 bases and J by 2 bases, with 12 bases between them. In germline, CDR1 is DFQATT, CDR2 SNEGSKA (reference sequence). The CDR3 is 14 amino acids. The CDR3 reads CSARKGAINTEAFF. The CDR3 bases are TGCAGTGCTAGAAAGGGAGCCATTAACACTGAAGCTTTCTTT.